This T cell receptor beta chain was obtained from a study of blood T cell repertoires in COVID-19. At the level of the study: Researchers got acute and convalescent COVID-19 samples from the United States, Italy and Spain. T cells, B-cell-depleted T cells, or PBMCs supplied cDNA or gDNA.

As handled by the study authors: Reference gene primer amplification gave nucleated cell count estimates. Generated by immunoSEQ multiplex PCR, the TCRdb table keeps only in-frame clones and is missing some. Clonal size and the V and J genes are those of that table, whereas D and trimming came from the DNA. The table has about 240,000 clones, approximately 80% seen once; the top ten hold over 8%. There are 17 residues in the CDR3. The V and J ends lost 4 bases and 2 bases, in that order; junction bases with no gene match: 13. Germline CDR1 is LGHDT and CDR2 is YNNKEL (reference sequence). Sequencing input: peripheral blood. The V call is TRBV3-1 (or the pseudogene TRBV3-2), the J call TRBJ2-5; 7 bases align to TRBD2. The sequence was collected from a woman of 80 years or more with acute or convalescent COVID-19. CDR3: CASSRLPIGLGQETQYF. CDR3 coding DNA: TGTGCCAGCAGCCGCTTACCTATCGGACTAGGGCAAGAGACCCAGTACTTC.